Listed below are T cell receptor beta chains from one sample, sequenced in a study of blood T cell repertoires in COVID-19. Produced via immunoSEQ multiplex PCR; TCRdb's table is partial and in-frame only. The table lists almost 200,000 clones, over 80% of them singletons. The sample was peripheral blood. The receptors stem from a man in his sixties with COVID-19, enrolled during active disease. The CDR3 runs from the conserved cysteine through the conserved F or W. A D gene is named only where the DNA matches it firmly. Clone size, where shown, is once, few, many, or a class for clones that have expanded.

D gene,V gene,J gene,clone size,CDR3 DNA,CDR3 protein
TRBD1,TRBV5-4,TRBJ1-6,NA,TGTGCCAGCAGCTTGACGCGGACAGGGAATTCACCCCTCCACTTT,CASSLTRTGNSPLHF
NA,TRBV7-8,TRBJ1-5,NA,TGTGCCAGCAGCTTAGCCACAATCGGGTTTGGGCCCCAGCATTTT,CASSLATIGFGPQHF
TRBD1,TRBV2,TRBJ1-2,NA,TGTGCCAGCAGTGAGCTTACAGGGGACTATGGCTACACCTTC,CASSELTGDYGYTF
NA,TRBV7-2,TRBJ1-2,NA,TGTGCCAGCAGCTTAGCTTCAGGGGCGAATGGCTACACCTTC,CASSLASGANGYTF
NA,TRBV20-1,TRBJ2-7,NA,TGCAGTGCTAGACTCTACGAGCAGTACTTC,CSARLYEQYF
TRBD2,TRBV3-1/TRBV3-2,TRBJ2-7,NA,TGTGCCAGCAGCCAAGACCTCGGAGAGGCGGGAGCCTCCTACGAGCAGTACTTC,CASSQDLGEAGASYEQYF
TRBD1,TRBV11-2,TRBJ2-3,NA,TGTGCCAGCAGCCTAGGTAGGGGGCCGCTAAGCACAGATACGCAGTATTTT,CASSLGRGPLSTDTQYF
NA,TRBV10-1,TRBJ1-6,NA,TGCGCCAGCATAACAGGGTGCCATAATTCACCCCTCCACTTT,CASITGCHNSPLHF
NA,TRBV6-6,TRBJ2-5,NA,TGTGCCAGCAGTGCCACCTACGGGAGTTCCCAAGAGACCCAGTACTTC,CASSATYGSSQETQYF
TRBD1,TRBV5-4,TRBJ1-6,NA,TGTGCCAGCAGCCAAGCGTCGGGACAGGTTTCACCCCTCCACTTT,CASSQASGQVSPLHF
NA,TRBV12-3/TRBV12-4,TRBJ1-1,NA,TGTGCCAGCAGCTGGGACATGAACACTGAAGCTTTCTTT,CASSWDMNTEAFF
NA,TRBV7-3,TRBJ2-3,NA,TGTGCCAGCAGCCTAGGACAGAGTCGGGATACGCAGTATTTT,CASSLGQSRDTQYF
NA,TRBV6-5,TRBJ1-1,NA,TGTGCCAGCAGTTTGTCGGGTGGGGCTGGTGGTACTGAAGCTTTCTTT,CASSLSGGAGGTEAFF
NA,TRBV2,TRBJ1-1,NA,TGTGCCAGCAGTGGCGTCGGAGCTTTCTTT,CASSGVGAFF
NA,TRBV7-2,TRBJ2-3,NA,TGTGCCAGCAGCCTCCCAGCCCCAGGAGATACGCAGTATTTT,CASSLPAPGDTQYF
TRBD1,TRBV14,TRBJ2-6,NA,TGTGCCAGCAGCCAACGAGACAGGGCGGGGGCCAACGTCCTGACTTTC,CASSQRDRAGANVLTF
NA,TRBV27,TRBJ2-1,NA,TGTGCCAGCAGTTTACCGGGGAACAATGAGCAGTTCTTC,CASSLPGNNEQFF
TRBD2,TRBV5-1,TRBJ2-3,NA,TGCGCCAGCAACGGACTAGCGGGAGGGTCAGATACGCAGTATTTT,CASNGLAGGSDTQYF
TRBD1,TRBV7-8,TRBJ1-4,NA,TGTGCCAGCAGCCCCGGACAGGGGGGGGAAAAACTGTTTTTT,CASSPGQGGEKLFF
TRBD1,TRBV19,TRBJ1-2,NA,TGTGCCAGTAGGGGACAGGGGCCGGGAGGCTACACCTTC,CASRGQGPGGYTF
NA,TRBV7-8,TRBJ1-2,NA,TGTGCCAGCAGCTTAATTACGGTCTATGGCTACACCTTC,CASSLITVYGYTF
NA,TRBV7-8,TRBJ1-5,NA,TGTGCCAGCAGCTTAGGGTTAGTCAATCAGCCCCAGCATTTT,CASSLGLVNQPQHF
TRBD1,TRBV7-9,TRBJ2-7,NA,TGTGCCAGCAGTTACTACCTGGGACAGGGGAGCAACGAGCAGTACTTC,CASSYYLGQGSNEQYF
TRBD1,TRBV30,TRBJ1-2,NA,TGTGCCTGGAGTCGGGGACAGGGGAGCGACTATGGCTACACCTTC,CAWSRGQGSDYGYTF
NA,TRBV3-1/TRBV3-2,TRBJ1-1,NA,TGTGCCAGCAGATTTATGAACACTGAAGCTTTCTTT,CASRFMNTEAFF
NA,TRBV6-6,TRBJ1-2,NA,TGTGCCAGCAGTTACTCGGGAGGGGGTGAGTACGGCTACACCTTC,CASSYSGGGEYGYTF
NA,TRBV7-9,TRBJ1-2,few,TGTGCCAGCAGCCGCAGCGTCGGCTACACCTTC,CASSRSVGYTF
NA,TRBV28,TRBJ2-7,NA,TGTGCCAGCAGTCCGGGGAACTACGAGCAGTACTTC,CASSPGNYEQYF
TRBD1,TRBV2,TRBJ1-5,NA,TGTGCCAGCAGTGAAAAGGGGGCGAGTCAGCCCCAGCATTTT,CASSEKGASQPQHF
NA,TRBV3-1/TRBV3-2,TRBJ2-1,NA,TGTGCCAGCAGCCAAGGAGGGCGCCCCACGCAGTTCTTC,CASSQGGRPTQFF
TRBD1,TRBV7-2,TRBJ2-5,NA,TGTGCCAGCAGTCAGGACAGGGGGCGGAAGACCCAGTACTTC,CASSQDRGRKTQYF
NA,TRBV3-1/TRBV3-2,TRBJ2-1,NA,TGTGCCAGCAGCCAAGGGGGCCGCAATGAGCAGTTCTTC,CASSQGGRNEQFF
NA,TRBV5-1,TRBJ1-4,few,TGCGCCAGCAGCCCACAGGGTCGGGATGAAAAACTGTTTTTT,CASSPQGRDEKLFF
NA,TRBV28,TRBJ1-1,NA,TGTGCCAGCAGGTGGGGGGGGCCACGGGGCACTGAAGCTTTCTTT,CASRWGGPRGTEAFF
NA,TRBV19,TRBJ1-3,NA,TGTGCCAGTAGTGAGGTCTCTGGAAACACCATATATTTT,CASSEVSGNTIYF
NA,TRBV5-1,TRBJ1-3,NA,TGCGCCAGCAGCTTGCAAGGGGCGCGGGGAAACACCATATATTTT,CASSLQGARGNTIYF
TRBD2,TRBV28,TRBJ2-7,NA,TGTGCCAGCAAGGTTGGCGGGAGCCTCTACGAGCAGTACTTC,CASKVGGSLYEQYF
TRBD1,TRBV6-5,TRBJ1-5,NA,TGTGCCAGCAGCTCAGGGGGCGGAGGCAATCAGCCCCAGCATTTT,CASSSGGGGNQPQHF
TRBD1,TRBV27,TRBJ1-5,NA,TGTGCCAGCAGTAAACAGGGGAACGGCAATCAGCCCCAGCATTTT,CASSKQGNGNQPQHF
TRBD1,TRBV28,TRBJ2-7,NA,TGTGCCAGCAGGGGACAGGTACCCTACGAGCAGTACTTC,CASRGQVPYEQYF
NA,TRBV7-6,TRBJ2-7,many,TGTGCCAGCAGCTTAGATCGGGGTGCTTCCTACGAGCAGTACTTC,CASSLDRGASYEQYF
NA,TRBV5-6,TRBJ2-7,NA,TGTGCCAGCAGCTTGGCTCCGGGAATAGCCGAGCAGTACTTC,CASSLAPGIAEQYF
NA,TRBV6-6,TRBJ2-7,NA,TGTGCCAGCAGCCCCCCGGGAACAAGCTCCTACGAGCAGTACTTC,CASSPPGTSSYEQYF
TRBD1,TRBV6-5,TRBJ1-4,NA,TGTGCCACCAACCAGGACAGGGCTGGTGAAAAACTGTTTTTT,CATNQDRAGEKLFF
TRBD1,TRBV10-3,TRBJ1-4,NA,TGTGCCATCAGTGAGTTCACAGGGGGCGTCGGAAAACTGTTTTTT,CAISEFTGGVGKLFF
NA,TRBV7-8,TRBJ1-5,few,TGTGCCAGCGGCCTGAGGTTAAGTCAGCCCCAGCATTTT,CASGLRLSQPQHF
NA,TRBV10-3,TRBJ1-1,NA,TGTGCCATCAGCCCGGGGGGGGGAGGAACTGAAGCTTTCTTT,CAISPGGGGTEAFF
NA,TRBV27,TRBJ1-1,NA,TGTGCCAGCAGCCGGGGAGCTGAAGCTTTCTTT,CASSRGAEAFF
TRBD2,TRBV2,TRBJ2-1,NA,TGTGCCAGCAGGGCCTCTAGCGGGAGGCCAGGGGAGCAGTTCTTC,CASRASSGRPGEQFF
NA,TRBV28,TRBJ1-5,NA,TGTGCCAGCAGTTTATGGGGGGGGTATCAGCCCCAGCATTTT,CASSLWGGYQPQHF
NA,TRBV10-3,TRBJ1-5,NA,TGTGCCATCAGTGAGTCGGGCATCAATCAGCCCCAGCATTTT,CAISESGINQPQHF
TRBD1,TRBV7-9,TRBJ1-1,NA,TGTGCCAGCCAAGAAACTGGGACAGGGGGTGAAGCTTTCTTT,CASQETGTGGEAFF
TRBD2,TRBV28,TRBJ2-3,once,TGTGCCAGCAGCCCCCCCACTAGCGGATACACAGATACGCAGTATTTT,CASSPPTSGYTDTQYF
TRBD1,TRBV12-3/TRBV12-4,TRBJ1-1,NA,TGTGCCAGCAGTTTACAGGGGGCGGTTGAAGCTTTCTTT,CASSLQGAVEAFF
TRBD2,TRBV7-9,TRBJ2-3,few,TGTGCCAGCAGCTTCTCTGGACTAGCGGGGCGCACAGATACGCAGTATTTT,CASSFSGLAGRTDTQYF
TRBD2,TRBV30,TRBJ2-7,NA,TGTGCCTGGAGCAACTCCCCGGGGAGGGGCGGCGAGCAGTACTTC,CAWSNSPGRGGEQYF
NA,TRBV4-1,TRBJ2-3,NA,TGCGCCAGCAGCCGAGGATCTGGCACAGATACGCAGTATTTT,CASSRGSGTDTQYF
NA,TRBV6-4,TRBJ1-4,NA,TGTGCCAGCACGAGAGTTGATAATGAAAAACTGTTTTTT,CASTRVDNEKLFF